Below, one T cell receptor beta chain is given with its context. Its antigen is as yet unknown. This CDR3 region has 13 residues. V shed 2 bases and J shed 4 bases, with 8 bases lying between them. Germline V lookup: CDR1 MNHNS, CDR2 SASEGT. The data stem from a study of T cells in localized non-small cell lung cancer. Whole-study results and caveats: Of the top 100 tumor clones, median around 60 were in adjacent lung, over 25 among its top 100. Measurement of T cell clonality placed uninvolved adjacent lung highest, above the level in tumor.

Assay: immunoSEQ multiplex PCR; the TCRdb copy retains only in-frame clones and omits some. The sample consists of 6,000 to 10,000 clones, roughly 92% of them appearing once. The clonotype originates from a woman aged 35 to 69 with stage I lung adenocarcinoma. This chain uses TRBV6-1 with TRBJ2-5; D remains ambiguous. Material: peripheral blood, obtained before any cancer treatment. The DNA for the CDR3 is TGTGCCAGCAGTGAATTAGTTGGAGAGACCCAGTACTTC. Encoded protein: CASSELVGETQYF.